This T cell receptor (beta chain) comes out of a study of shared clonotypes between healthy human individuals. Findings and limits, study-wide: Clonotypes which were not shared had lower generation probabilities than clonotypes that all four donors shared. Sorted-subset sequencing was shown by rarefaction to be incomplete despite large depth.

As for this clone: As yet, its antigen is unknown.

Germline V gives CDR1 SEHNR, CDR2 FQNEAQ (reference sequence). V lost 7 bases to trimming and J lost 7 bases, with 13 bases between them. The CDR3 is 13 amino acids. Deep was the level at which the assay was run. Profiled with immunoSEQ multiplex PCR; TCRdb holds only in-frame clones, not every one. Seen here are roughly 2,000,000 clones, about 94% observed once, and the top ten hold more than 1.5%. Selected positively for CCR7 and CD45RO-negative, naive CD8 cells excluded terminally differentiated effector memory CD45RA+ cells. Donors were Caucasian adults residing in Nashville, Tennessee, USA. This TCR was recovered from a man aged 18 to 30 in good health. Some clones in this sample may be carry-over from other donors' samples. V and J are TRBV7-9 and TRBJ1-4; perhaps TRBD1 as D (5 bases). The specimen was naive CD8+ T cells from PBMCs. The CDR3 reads CASNGGKVEKLFF. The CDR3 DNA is TGTGCCAGCAATGGGGGGAAGGTTGAAAAACTGTTTTTT.